This T cell receptor beta chain was documented in a study of shared clonotypes between healthy human individuals (dated by TCRdb to the early 2020s). About the full investigation: The cohort included a few men and a couple of women between 18 and 49 years of age. Per donor, three plates each were used for CD4 naive and CD4 memory, two for CD8 naive, and one for CD8 memory. Blood TCR repertoires of about 5 healthy adults were deeply sequenced to estimate repertoire size and the extent of clonotype sharing between individuals. Different laboratories and diverse techniques were used to prepare libraries and sequence TCR repertoires, to increase sequencing depth and limit assay-specific biases. Between about 0.9 and 8.9 billion PBMCs per donor were obtained by leukapheresis. Findings and caveats that apply to the study as a whole: Naive subsets generally had larger estimated clonotype richness than memory subsets did. Higher generation probabilities were observed for clonotypes shared by all four sorted-subset donors than for non-shared clonotypes. Rarefaction of sorted-subset datasets indicated incomplete sequencing despite the large sequencing depth. Because the study included only a small number of donors, the genetic and exposure-history diversity represented was limited. Pairwise subsampling indicated that sequencing depth was expected to affect the degree of clonotype sharing among donors. Across four donors, approximately 5% of naive CD4, approximately 3.6% of naive CD8, about 2% of memory CD4, and 0.4% of memory CD8 clonotypes were shared. Sampling was restricted to blood, and TCR repertoires in tissue are likely to differ from TCR repertoires in blood.

On this clone itself: What antigen it recognizes has not been identified. No base-level quality is on record; no much larger clone is a single base apart.

Its CDR3 holds 10 amino acids, cysteine through phenylalanine. Just the 30-base CDR3 DNA is kept, in frame starting at base 1. From a lookup of the germline V gene (reference sequence), CDR1 and CDR2 are SEHNR and FQNEAQ. Relative to germline, V is 10 bases shorter and J is 7 bases shorter, with 10 bases between their ends. CD8 naive samples were obtained by positive selection for CCR7 among CD45RO-negative cells, yielding a CD45RA+CCR7+ population from which TemRA cells were excluded. Donors were healthy HIV-negative adults with no recently reported acute infections or vaccinations. Every donor was a Caucasian adult living in Nashville, Tennessee, USA. After blood collection by leukapheresis, PBMCs were isolated using Ficoll-Histopaque density gradient centrifugation and then cryopreserved in the vapor phase of liquid nitrogen. Analytical flow cytometry was used to check the purity and quantity of every magnetically sorted T cell population. Genomic DNA was isolated from every sorted fraction and measured by UV absorbance on a Nanodrop 2000c.

Using the deep immunoSEQ assay, TCR CDR3 regions were amplified from genomic DNA by multiplex PCR. Extracted genomic DNA from each cell subset was distributed evenly across all wells of several immunoSEQ 96-well plates, and each plate was treated as a replicate. For sorted subsets, each replicate PCR was loaded with 150 to 250 ng genomic DNA, equivalent to 30,000 or so T cell genomes. Purified libraries were quantified with a Qubit 3.0 fluorometer, sized on a Bioanalyzer 2100, and re-quantified with the KAPA Library Quantification kit. A separate single-read 150-cycle Illumina NextSeq 550 flow cell was used to sequence each immunoSEQ 96-well plate. Per the source publication's procedure: Because the immunoSEQ output included only junctional sequences and no quality scores, the filtering could not be the same as the filtering used for full-length reads. Sequences were annotated with PyIR, a Python wrapper for IgBLAST v1.9, and V/J genes and CDR3 were assigned using IMGT germline references. Reads with weak V/J assignments (E-value above 1e-6), missing CDR3, stop codons, out-of-frame junctions, or ambiguous translated residues were removed. V3J clonotypes were defined by identical inferred V gene, J gene, and CDR3 amino acid sequence. The percentage overlap between two repertoires was calculated by dividing the number of shared unique clonotypes by the size of the smaller repertoire. Repertoire richness was assessed with RTK rarefaction, the Chao1 estimator, and Recon v2.1 estimates of unobserved clonotypes. Generation probabilities for all TCRbeta clonotypes obtained by the gDNA method from several donors were computed using OLGA. TCRdb limited this immuneACCESS table to in-frame rearrangements with V and J called. A share of clones is missing; checked studies link under half to unresolved V genes, and the rest is unexplained. That table is the source of V, J and clone size, and D and trimming were worked out from the DNA. The sample has about 1,900,000 clones on record, roughly 95% of them singletons. The biggest ten clones account for less than 1.5% of the sample.

The sequence was collected from a man between 18 and 35 years old in good health. Sequencing used naive CD8+ T cells sorted from blood. Explained via the paper, the cell subset or site label denotes: CD45RA+CCR7+. Recombination connected TRBV7-9 to TRBJ1-1, and perhaps TRBD1 as D gene, on 6 matching bases. This receptor carries the CDR3 CAIRGNEAFF. In nucleotides, the sequence is TGTGCCATCAGGGGCAATGAAGCTTTCTTT.